The present TCR beta chain was sequenced within a study of cytomegalovirus exposure and HLA in healthy donors. Whole-study findings and limits: An ancestry cluster, one associated with Asian ancestry, reportedly showed fewer N-insertions than the roughly 610-donor mean in a later analysis. Specificity for CMV antigens was confirmed in vitro for a few of the CMV-associated chains.

This CDR3 contains 14 residues. V lost 4 bases to trimming and J lost 4 bases; unmatched junction nucleotides: 3. CDR1 SEHNR and CDR2 FQNEAQ come from the germline V gene (reference sequence). The PCR used 60 Vbeta and 13 Jbeta primers. Some clones are missing from TCRdb's copy, which holds only in-frame ones; the method was immunoSEQ multiplex PCR. Among some 180,000 clones, 76% were seen once, and the ten largest hold 2% to 2.5%. This clone appeared a few times. The antigen is undetermined. The same CDR3 is also encoded by other DNA sequences in this sample. Each of the donors was a healthy bone marrow donor.

The origin of this receptor is a woman in her thirties in good health and CMV-seropositive. The chain carries TRBV7-9 and TRBJ1-2; 10 bases fit TRBD1. Material: PBMCs. The DNA of the CDR3 is TGTGCCAGCAGCTCACGGACAGGGGGCTATGGCTACACCTTC. Its translation is CASSSRTGGYGYTF.